These T cell receptor beta chains were read from a single sample in a study of PD-1 blockade in classical Hodgkin lymphoma. Sequencing used immunoSEQ multiplex PCR; TCRdb keeps in-frame clones, though not all of them. The top ten hold 15% to 20% of the sample, which has 20,000 to 25,000 clones, 60% to 80% seen once. The specimen comprised peripheral blood mononuclear cells (PBMCs), sampled before the fourth cycle of nivolumab. The source of these receptors is a human donor with classical Hodgkin lymphoma. The conserved cysteine and the conserved F or W are not part of the CDR3 here.

v_call	cdr3_aa
TRBV2	ASRAGTGGVGTEAF
TRBV28	ASSFRPSYEQY
TRBV5-1	ASSLLGRGNTEAF
TRBV5-1	ASSQVAGVPGELF
TRBV10-3	AISETSTNEKLF
TRBV5-1	ASSPGSSGNTIY
TRBV5-4	ASSPGTSGGPWKQY
TRBV7-2	ASSPSTYTDTQY
TRBV19	ASRTGGAPDTQY
TRBV5-1	ASTTGLGNEKLF
TRBV30	AWNLGWSEKLF
TRBV4-3	ASSQERGHNSPLH
TRBV19	ASSGSSQEAGWKYGYT
TRBV4-2	ASSQVTPTGQGNYGYT
TRBV5-1	ASSPRADRGPEKLF
TRBV28	ASSMTSGGVYNEQF
TRBV28	ASMAGTGSSYNEQF
TRBV11-3	ASSLLSRYEQY
TRBV13	ASSLGGVYGYT
TRBV4-2	ASSQDRVGLAGGETQY
TRBV2	ASSGQGDEQY
TRBV27	ASRFNSNQPQH
TRBV7-5	ARSLRTSGTTWETQY
TRBV7-9	ASSLRGGHEQF
TRBV28	ASSLDRANRISNQPQH
TRBV15	ATSRAEGIYGYT
TRBV5-4	ASSLEGRPDTQY
TRBV6-5	ASARGNSPLH
TRBV18	ASSLENFQPQH
TRBV6-1	ASREGYENNSPLH
TRBV10-3	AIAAVSGNTIY
TRBV6-5	ASSYSQHNEQF
TRBV4-1	ASSQAGQGNIQY
TRBV11-2	ASSLVGTSRTGELF
TRBV13	ASSLSTDTYEQY
TRBV20-1	SASRRDTQY
TRBV27	ASSLGRGYGNYGYT
TRBV7-9	ASSFRADTQY
TRBV5-6	ASSLGLSGSISYEQY
TRBV9	ASSPTGARNTEAF
TRBV29-1	SVDKPPDRGSYGYT
TRBV7-9	ASSHRSGGTGELF
TRBV10-3	AISGLQIGELF
TRBV2	ASSDDSNQPQH
TRBV9	ASSFQGQGPQETQY